These 31 T cell receptor beta chains originate from one sample sequenced in a study of blood T cell repertoires in COVID-19. The data were produced by immunoSEQ multiplex PCR, yet TCRdb's version contains in-frame clones alone and is incomplete. The table includes about 250,000 clones, roughly 80% detected once. Material: peripheral blood. These receptors were collected from a woman of 80 years or more with active or convalescent COVID-19.

The J gene is TRBJ2-3, the V gene TRBV12-3 or TRBV12-4; 7 bases align to TRBD2. The CDR3 length is 13 residues. Germline trimming cut 9 bases from V and 6 bases from J; bases unmatched to any gene: 9. This chain's CDR3 is CASLLGGTDTQYF. CDR3 in DNA: TGTGCCAGTCTCCTGGGGGGGACGGATACGCAGTATTTT.

Only one count was recorded for this clone. The chain joins TRBV28 to TRBJ2-1; TRBD2 matches at 7 bases. The V gene's germline CDR1 is MDHEN and CDR2 SYDVKM. Germline trimming cut 6 bases from V and 8 bases from J; bases unmatched to any gene: 13. The CDR3 runs to 15 residues. The CDR3, as DNA: TGTGCCAGCAGGATACGGCCAGGGAGGGTGGATGAGCAGTTCTTC. Residues: CASRIRPGRVDEQFF.

This clone appeared a single time. J is TRBJ2-7 and V is TRBV28, with unresolved D. Trimming took off 6 bases at V and 3 bases at J, with 18 bases between the two ends. The germline V gene encodes CDR1 MDHEN and CDR2 SYDVKM. CDR3 size: 15 residues. The CDR3 region has the DNA TGTGCCAGCAGCCCCCCCGACACCGTCGTCTACGAGCAGTACTTC. This sequence encodes CASSPPDTVVYEQYF.

The chain uses TRBV5-1 and TRBJ2-7; D may be TRBD2 (6 bases). Trimming cost V 4 bases and J 7 bases, with 21 bases left between them. CDR1 SGHRS and CDR2 YFSETQ come from the germline V gene. The CDR3 sequence is 15 residues long. The chain's CDR3 is CASSGGTYIPGEQYF. As DNA, the CDR3 is TGCGCCAGCAGCGGCGGGACGTACATACCTGGAGAGCAGTACTTC.

CDR3 DNA sequence: TGTGCCATCAGTGATGTCGGGGGACAAGAGACCCAGTACTTC. Protein: CAISDVGGQETQYF. V is TRBV10-3 and J is TRBJ2-5; D is perhaps TRBD2 (6 bases). The germline CDR1 and CDR2 sequences are ENHRY and SYGVKD. This CDR3 contains 14 residues. Trimming left V 3 bases short and J 2 bases short, with 10 bases between.

This clone appeared a few times. The genes are TRBV14 and TRBJ2-7; D might be TRBD2 (6 bases). Trimming stripped 1 base from V and 6 bases from J, with 16 bases between. Germline loops: CDR1 SGHDN, CDR2 FVKESK. This CDR3 comprises 15 residues. The CDR3 loop reads CASSQANGGMGEQYF. DNA for the CDR3: TGTGCCAGCAGCCAAGCCAACGGGGGTATGGGCGAGCAGTACTTC.

The chain recombines TRBV6-4 with TRBJ1-5, with D uncertain. The CDR3 totals 13 residues. Trimming removed 4 bases from V and 7 bases from J, with 11 bases in between. CDR1 MRHNA and CDR2 SNTAGT come from the germline V gene. This CDR3 reads CASSADTRQPQHF. The CDR3 DNA follows: TGTGCCAGCAGTGCGGATACTAGACAGCCCCAGCATTTT.

The chain recombines TRBV3-1 (or the pseudogene TRBV3-2) with TRBJ2-7; 16 bases map to TRBD2. The V gene end was trimmed by 4 bases and the J gene end by 2 bases; junction bases not matched to a gene: 5. This CDR3 is 17 amino acids long. In germline, CDR1 is LGHDT, CDR2 YNNKEL (reference sequence). CDR3 region: CASSLGTSGRGAYEQYF. As DNA, the CDR3 is TGTGCCAGCAGCCTCGGGACTAGCGGGAGGGGTGCCTACGAGCAGTACTTC.

The sample holds one count of this clone. V gene TRBV19 combines with J gene TRBJ2-3, with a tentative D call TRBD1 (5 bases). CDR1 is LNHDA, CDR2 SQIVND, per germline (reference sequence). V was pared by 9 bases and J by 0 bases, with 13 bases between. The CDR3 is made up of 14 amino acids. The CDR3 reads CASIDSSSTDTQYF. CDR3 sequence (DNA): TGTGCCAGCATAGACAGCTCTAGCACAGATACGCAGTATTTT.

The chain combines TRBV5-1 with TRBJ2-7; possible D gene TRBD1, 6 bases. The CDR3 has 15 amino acids. With 4 bases removed from V and 5 bases from J, the gap between germline ends came to 19 bases. Looked up from germline, CDR1 is SGHRS and CDR2 is YFSETQ. CDR3 in DNA: TGCGCCAGCAGCACAGGACAGTCATTAGGTAACGAGCAGTACTTC. This encodes CASSTGQSLGNEQYF. The full variable domain, rest sourced from reference TRBV5-1 and TRBJ2-7, is KAGVTQTPRYLIKTRGQQVTLSCSPISGHRSVSWYQQTPGQGLQFLFEYFSETQRNKGNFPGRFSGRQFSNSRSEMNVSTLELGDSALYLCASSTGQSLGNEQYFGPGTRLTVT.

The CDR3 sequence is CASSQQGMRSPLHF. The CDR3 region has the DNA TGTGCCAGCAGCCAACAGGGTATGAGGTCACCCCTCCACTTT. V gene TRBV6-6 combines with J gene TRBJ1-6; D might be TRBD1 (6 bases). CDR3 length: 14 residues. Germline CDR1 reads MNHNY; CDR2 reads SVGAGI (reference sequence). V lost 6 bases and J lost 10, with 16 bases in between.

This CDR3 reads CASSSKDRGLEKLFF. The CDR3 region has the DNA TGTGCCAGCAGTTCTAAGGACAGGGGGTTGGAAAAACTGTTTTTT. J is TRBJ1-4 and V is TRBV28, with 10 nucleotides matching TRBD1. V was clipped by 4 bases and J by 8 bases; unmatched bases: 7. CDR1 and CDR2 (germline): MDHEN, SYDVKM. The CDR3 runs 15 residues.

As DNA, the CDR3 is TGTGCCAGCAGTGTGAGTAGGGGGACGCAGTATTTT. It translates to CASSVSRGTQYF. This chain joins TRBV27 and TRBJ2-3; possibly TRBD1 for D (6 bases). Trimming removed 5 bases at V and 9 bases at J, with 12 bases between. The CDR3 loop spans 12 amino acids. The germline V gene encodes CDR1 MNHEY and CDR2 SMNVEV (reference sequence).

The J gene is TRBJ1-6, the V gene TRBV6-5; 7 bases match TRBD1. With V trimmed by 8 bases and J by 7 bases, 5 bases remained unmatched. Germline V gene lookup returns CDR1 MNHEY and CDR2 SVGAGI. The CDR3 loop spans 13 amino acids. The CDR3: CASYGQANSPLHF. The DNA for the CDR3 is TGTGCCAGCTATGGACAGGCCAATTCACCCCTCCACTTT.

This clone was counted between two and nine times. V is TRBV9 and J is TRBJ1-2, with a possible D match to TRBD1 (6 bases). This CDR3 is built from 16 residues. CDR1 is SGDLS and CDR2 is YYNGEE in the germline V gene. The ends were cut back, 4 bases at V and 6 bases at J, with 22 bases in the middle. The CDR3 reads CASSPVRGRGGDGYTF. The CDR3 DNA follows: TGTGCCAGCAGCCCCGTACGGGGCAGGGGAGGGGATGGCTACACCTTC. The full variable domain, completed using reference TRBV9 and TRBJ1-2, is DSGVTQTPKHLITATGQRVTLRCSPRSGDLSVYWYQQSLDQGLQFLIQYYNGEERAKGNILERFSAQQFPDLHSELNLSSLELGDSALYFCASSPVRGRGGDGYTFGSGTRLTVV.

This clone has only a few counts. This rearrangement joins TRBV29-1 to TRBJ1-6; D unresolved. The CDR3 spans 13 residues. The ends were cut back, 6 bases at V and 9 bases at J, with 15 bases in the middle. CDR1 and CDR2 from the germline V gene are SQVTM and ANQGSEA. The CDR3 DNA sequence: TGCAGCGTCGGGAAAATTCAAGGTTCACCCCTCCACTTT. Amino acid sequence: CSVGKIQGSPLHF.

The chain couples TRBV30 to TRBJ1-2; 8 bases are shared with TRBD1. V lost 3 bases, J lost 8 bases, and 8 bases stayed unmatched. Germline CDR1 GTSNPN, CDR2 SVGIG (reference sequence). The CDR3 has 13 residues. The DNA for the CDR3 is TGTGCCTGGAGCGGACAGGGAGGAGGAGGCTACACCTTC. Translating it yields CAWSGQGGGGYTF.

The chain recombines TRBV19 with TRBJ2-1, with 8 bases lining up with TRBD1. Per the germline V gene, CDR1 is LNHDA and CDR2 is SQIVND (reference sequence). The length of the CDR3 is 15 residues. V gave up 7 bases and J gave up 3 bases; unmatched junction bases: 8. The CDR3 nucleotides are TGTGCCAGTAAGGTCTCTGGGACAGGCTACAATGAGCAGTTCTTC. This codes for CASKVSGTGYNEQFF.

The rearrangement uses TRBV30 and TRBJ2-6; 7 bases align to TRBD1. Germline V gene lookup returns CDR1 GTSNPN and CDR2 SVGIG (reference sequence). Trimming took 3 bases from V and 0 from J; bases not matched to a gene: 8. The CDR3 spans 17 residues. The CDR3 region has the DNA TGTGCCTGGAGAGAACGGACAGGCACCTCTGGGGCCAACGTCCTGACTTTC. Amino acid sequence: CAWRERTGTSGANVLTF.

The chain uses TRBV6-1 and TRBJ2-7, with unresolved D. The CDR3 is made up of 16 amino acids. The germline CDR1 and CDR2 sequences are MNHNS and SASEGT. Trimming shortened V by 2 bases and J by 2 bases, and 16 bases separated the two germline ends. CDR3 amino acids: CASSEHERPATYEQYF. CDR3 nucleotide sequence: TGTGCCAGCAGTGAACACGAGCGACCCGCAACCTACGAGCAGTACTTC.

V and J are TRBV10-1 and TRBJ2-7; 7 nucleotides align to TRBD2. The junction had 13 bases not matched to a gene; V was cut back by 0 bases and J by 8 bases. This CDR3 is 16 amino acids long. Germline V lookup: CDR1 WNHNN, CDR2 SYGVQD (reference sequence). CDR3 protein: CASSESTLGGTAKQYF. In nucleotides, the CDR3 is TGCGCCAGCAGTGAGTCGACGTTGGGGGGGACGGCCAAGCAGTACTTC.

This clone was picked up a small number of times. The chain has TRBV11-1 and TRBJ1-2; TRBD1 matches at 9 bases. CDR3 length equals 14 residues. J gave up 4 bases and V 5 bases, and 5 bases lay outside the gene matches. The germline gives CDR1 SGHAT, CDR2 FQDESV (reference sequence). The CDR3 spells CASSHDRGTYGYTF. CDR3 nucleotide sequence: TGTGCCAGCAGCCACGACAGGGGGACCTATGGCTACACCTTC.

This chain uses TRBV11-2 with TRBJ2-3; TRBD2 agrees at 7 bases. This CDR3 contains 13 residues. The V and J ends lost 5 bases and 7 bases, in that order; junction bases with no gene match: 6. Germline CDR1 SGHAT, CDR2 FQNNGV. The CDR3 loop reads CASSTGGRNTQYF. The CDR3 bases are TGTGCCAGCAGCACGGGGGGACGAAATACGCAGTATTTT. The entire variable domain, with the rest obtained from reference TRBV11-2 and TRBJ2-3, is as follows: EAGVAQSPRYKIIEKRQSVAFWCNPISGHATLYWYQQILGQGPKLLIQFQNNGVVDDSQLPKDRFSAERLKGVDSTLKIQPAKLEDSAVYLCASSTGGRNTQYFGPGTRLTVL.

This chain connects TRBV2 to TRBJ1-4, with D perhaps matching TRBD1 (6 bases). V lost 6 bases to trimming and J lost 7 bases, with 15 bases between them. This CDR3 region has 14 residues. The germline gives CDR1 SNHLY, CDR2 FYNNEI. The CDR3 DNA is TGTGCCAGCAGAGAAACAGGGTTTGGTGAAAAACTGTTTTTT. This gives the protein CASRETGFGEKLFF.

The V call is TRBV11-2, the J call TRBJ2-5; 8 bases agree with TRBD2. This CDR3 has 14 amino acids. The junction had 5 bases not matched to a gene; V was cut back by 5 bases and J by 3 bases. The V gene's germline CDR1 is SGHAT and CDR2 FQNNGV. The CDR3 is CASSATSGEETQYF. CDR3 sequence (DNA): TGTGCCAGCAGCGCAACTAGCGGCGAAGAGACCCAGTACTTC.

The chain recombines TRBV7-8 with TRBJ2-3, with a possible D match to TRBD2 (6 bases). The CDR3 has 14 residues. The V end lost 2 bases, the J end lost 1 base, and 7 bases lay between the germline ends. Germline V gene sequence: CDR1 SGHVS, CDR2 FQNEAQ. The CDR3: CASSLREGTDTQYF. DNA for the CDR3: TGTGCCAGCAGCTTAAGGGAGGGCACAGATACGCAGTATTTT.

Only one count was recorded for this clone. The J gene is TRBJ2-5, the V gene TRBV9; D remains unclear. V was cut by 9 bases and J by 5 bases, with 14 bases left in between. The CDR3 runs to 12 residues. Germline lookup yields CDR1 SGDLS and CDR2 YYNGEE. Here the CDR3 reads CANTRVEETQYF. Written as DNA, the CDR3 is TGTGCCAACACCCGGGTAGAGGAGACCCAGTACTTC.

Comments on this clone: Relative to the germline gene, one junction end is altered; a read error may explain this. The V call is TRBV3-1 (or the pseudogene TRBV3-2), the J call TRBJ2-3, with D perhaps TRBD1 (5 bases). The CDR3 runs 14 residues. The germline gives CDR1 LGHDT, CDR2 YNNKEL (reference sequence). The CDR3 DNA follows: TGTGCCAGCAGTCAAGGCCTGGGGCCAGATACGCAGTATTTT. Translated, it gives CASSQGLGPDTQYF.

This clone was seen more than once but under ten times. The rearrangement joins TRBV10-3 to TRBJ1-1; TRBD1 agrees at 10 bases. CDR1 ENHRY and CDR2 SYGVKD come from the germline V gene. The junction had 13 bases not matched to a gene; V was cut back by 5 bases and J by 4 bases. CDR3 length: 17 residues. The CDR3 spells CAISSAGQGYGGTEAFF. CDR3 bases: TGTGCCATCAGTTCTGCGGGACAGGGGTACGGGGGCACTGAAGCTTTCTTT.

This chain connects TRBV2 to TRBJ1-2, with 10 nucleotides matching TRBD1. The CDR3 is 15 amino acids. Germline loops: CDR1 SNHLY, CDR2 FYNNEI. J gave up 4 bases and V 6 bases, and 8 bases lay outside the gene matches. CDR3 DNA sequence: TGTGCCAGCAGCCCCCGGGACAGGGGATTCTATGGCTACACCTTC. Translation gives CASSPRDRGFYGYTF. The full variable domain, with the rest looked up from reference TRBV2 and TRBJ1-2, is EPEVTQTPSHQVTQMGQEVILRCVPISNHLYFYWYRQILGQKVEFLVSFYNNEISEKSEIFDDQFSVERPDGSNFTLKIRSTKLEDSAMYFCASSPRDRGFYGYTFGSGTRLTVV.

This clone is a singleton in its sample. The V gene is TRBV5-1, the J gene TRBJ1-6; TRBD1 agrees at 8 bases. The length of the CDR3 is 16 residues. Per germline, CDR1 SGHRS and CDR2 YFSETQ. The V segment lost 1 base and the J segment 8 bases; nucleotides outside the gene matches: 8. The DNA of the CDR3 is TGCGCCAGCAGCTTGAAGGCAGGGGGCTCGGATTCACCCCTCCACTTT. This encodes CASSLKAGGSDSPLHF.